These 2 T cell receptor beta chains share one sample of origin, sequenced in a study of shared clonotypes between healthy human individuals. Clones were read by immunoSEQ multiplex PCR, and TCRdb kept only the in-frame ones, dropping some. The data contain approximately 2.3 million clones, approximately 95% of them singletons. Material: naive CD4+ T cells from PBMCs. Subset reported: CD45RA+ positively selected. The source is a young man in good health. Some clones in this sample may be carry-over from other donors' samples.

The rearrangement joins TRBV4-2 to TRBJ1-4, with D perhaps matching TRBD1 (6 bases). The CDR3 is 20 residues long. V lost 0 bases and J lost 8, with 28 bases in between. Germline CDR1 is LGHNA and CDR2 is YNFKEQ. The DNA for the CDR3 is TGTGCCAGCAGCCAAGATATAAGTAATGTTGGGGGGCAACGTAGGGAAAAACTGTTTTTT. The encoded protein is CASSQDISNVGGQRREKLFF.

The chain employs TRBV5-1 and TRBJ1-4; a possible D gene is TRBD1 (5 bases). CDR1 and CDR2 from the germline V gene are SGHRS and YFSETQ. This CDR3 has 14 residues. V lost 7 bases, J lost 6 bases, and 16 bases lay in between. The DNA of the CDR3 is TGCGCCAGCGGGTCGACAGTGGGATATGAAAAACTGTTTTTT. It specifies CASGSTVGYEKLFF.